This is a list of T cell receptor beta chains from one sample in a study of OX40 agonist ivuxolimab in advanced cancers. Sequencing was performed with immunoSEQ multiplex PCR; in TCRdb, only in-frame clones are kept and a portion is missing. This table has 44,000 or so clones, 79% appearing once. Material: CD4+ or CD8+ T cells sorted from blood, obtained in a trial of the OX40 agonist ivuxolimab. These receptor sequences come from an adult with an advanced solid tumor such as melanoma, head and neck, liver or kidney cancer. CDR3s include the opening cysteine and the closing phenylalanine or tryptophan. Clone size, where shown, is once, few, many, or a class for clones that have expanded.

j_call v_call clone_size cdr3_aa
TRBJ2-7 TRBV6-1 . CASLDRVSSYEQYF
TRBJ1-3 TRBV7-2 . CASSSGDSGNTIYF
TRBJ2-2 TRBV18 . CASSEWTGGETGELFF
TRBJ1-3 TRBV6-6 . CASSRDRGSGNTIYF
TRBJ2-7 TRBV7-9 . CASSLASGSPYEQYF
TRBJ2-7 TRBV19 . CASSIRYPYEQYF
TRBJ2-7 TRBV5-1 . CASSMGLARYEQYF
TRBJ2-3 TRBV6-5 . CASNSGRMADTQYF
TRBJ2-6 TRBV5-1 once CASSLLGVGSGANVLTF
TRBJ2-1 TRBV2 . CASSGTSAYNEQFF
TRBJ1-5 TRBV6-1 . CASSVDPGAQPQHF
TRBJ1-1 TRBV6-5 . CASSYSDASDTEAFF
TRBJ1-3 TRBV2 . CASSASGTSRSGNTIYF
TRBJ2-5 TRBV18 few CASSLGPRAETQYF
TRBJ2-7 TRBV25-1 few CASSSYYEQYF
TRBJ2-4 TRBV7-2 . CASSSSDIRIQYF
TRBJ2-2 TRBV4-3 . CASGIAGVGGELFF
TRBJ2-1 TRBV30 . CAWSVPSPSSYNEQFF
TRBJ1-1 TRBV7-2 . CASSLYVAGNTEAFF
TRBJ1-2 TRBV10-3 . CAISGKDREIYGYTF
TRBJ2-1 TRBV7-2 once CASSLAVLADEQFF
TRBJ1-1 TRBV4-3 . CASSRTGGAGANTEAFF